What follows is one T cell receptor (beta chain) and its context. As handled by the study authors: Nucleated cell number was recorded as an estimate derived from reference gene primer amplification. Here immunoSEQ multiplex PCR was the method, and the copy in TCRdb shows in-frame clones only, minus some. The V and J calls and the clone size are those of that table, but D and trimming were determined from the DNA. The sample includes roughly 140,000 clones, around 89% of them seen just once. The CDR3 totals 15 residues. CDR1 is SQVTM, CDR2 ANQGSEA, per germline. Trimming took off 0 bases at V and 1 base at J, with 12 bases between the two ends. The data belong to a study of blood T cell repertoires in COVID-19. Background on the study: Sites in the United States, Italy and Spain provided acute and convalescent COVID-19 samples. Nucleic acid was either cDNA or gDNA, and it came from T cells, B-cell-depleted T cells, or PBMCs.

Material: peripheral blood. This chain uses TRBV29-1 with TRBJ1-2, with D unclear. The TCR comes from a woman in her 40s with acute or convalescent COVID-19. CDR3 protein: CSVEDLRNGNYGYTF. In DNA, the CDR3 is TGCAGCGTTGAAGATCTCAGGAACGGTAACTATGGCTACACCTTC.